The 17 T cell receptor beta chains given below trace back to one sample, sequenced in a study of T cell responses to AZD1222 COVID-19 vaccine. Generated by immunoSEQ multiplex PCR, the TCRdb table keeps only in-frame clones and is missing some. The repertoire holds 100,000 to 120,000 clones, with about 86% as singletons. The source was peripheral blood, collected on day 0 of AZD1222 vaccination. The receptor set was obtained from an adult in good health.

The chain joins TRBV5-1 to TRBJ2-7; D is possibly TRBD2 (7 bases). Per the germline V gene, CDR1 is SGHRS and CDR2 is YFSETQ. The length of the CDR3 is 15 residues. The germline V and J ends were trimmed by 0 bases and 0 bases, with 10 bases remaining between them. CDR3 loop: CASSLGGGPSYEQYF. In DNA form, the CDR3 reads TGCGCCAGCAGCTTGGGGGGGGGCCCCTCCTACGAGCAGTACTTC.

The chain uses TRBV7-8 and TRBJ1-3; D is undetermined. The V gene's germline CDR1 is SGHVS and CDR2 FQNEAQ. The CDR3 covers 14 residues. Deletions cut 1 base from V and 4 bases from J, with 8 bases between. CDR3 DNA: TGTGCCAGCAGCTTAGAGGCAGGAGGAAACACCATATATTTT. Protein product: CASSLEAGGNTIYF. The whole variable domain, filled in from reference TRBV7-8 and TRBJ1-3, reads GAGVSQSPRYKVAKRGQDVALRCDPISGHVSLFWYQQALGQGPEFLTYFQNEAQLDKSGLPSDRFFAERPEGSVSTLKIQRTQQEDSAVYLCASSLEAGGNTIYFGEGSWLTVV.

J is TRBJ1-1 and V is TRBV7-2; TRBD1 matches 7 bases. After removal of 3 bases from V and 4 bases from J, the junction contained 2 bases not matched to a gene. This CDR3 comprises 13 residues. Germline V gives CDR1 SGHTA, CDR2 FQGNSA. As DNA, the CDR3 is TGTGCCAGCAGCTTGACAGGGAGCACTGAAGCTTTCTTT. The encoded protein is CASSLTGSTEAFF. The full variable domain, completed using reference TRBV7-2 and TRBJ1-1, is GAGVSQSPSNKVTEKGKDVELRCDPISGHTALYWYRQSLGQGLEFLIYFQGNSAPDKSGLPSDRFSAERTGGSVSTLTIQRTQQEDSAVYLCASSLTGSTEAFFGQGTRLTVV.

The chain is built from TRBV6-2 or TRBV6-3 and TRBJ1-1; no reliable D call. The CDR3 is made up of 13 amino acids. Trimming left V 4 bases short and J 4 bases short, with 10 bases between. Germline V gene sequence: CDR1 MNHEY, CDR2 SVGEGT. The CDR3 here is CASSSWEGTEAFF. The CDR3 DNA sequence: TGTGCCAGCAGTTCTTGGGAAGGCACTGAAGCTTTCTTT.

This chain joins TRBV7-9 and TRBJ2-7, with TRBD2 as a possible D gene (6 bases). The CDR3 totals 14 residues. V was pared by 2 bases and J by 6 bases, with 14 bases between. Germline V CDR1 and CDR2: SEHNR, FQNEAQ (reference sequence). The CDR3 region has the DNA TGTGCCAGCAGCTTATACGGAGGGGTGGGCGAGCAGTACTTC. Encoded protein: CASSLYGGVGEQYF.

The chain combines TRBV12-3 or TRBV12-4 with TRBJ1-1, with D hard to call. CDR3 length: 12 residues. Trimming left V 4 bases short and J 10 bases short, with 13 bases between. The CDR3 protein is CASSSTAFGAFF. The DNA of the CDR3 is TGTGCCAGCAGTTCCACCGCTTTTGGAGCTTTCTTT.

The genes are TRBV12-3 or TRBV12-4 and TRBJ2-7; D unresolved. The CDR3 totals 13 residues. Trimming left V 7 bases short and J 2 bases short, with 12 bases between. As DNA, the CDR3 is TGTGCCAGCACGCCGGGTCTTACCTACGAGCAGTACTTC. The encoded protein is CASTPGLTYEQYF.

The chain links TRBV5-6 to TRBJ2-5, with D perhaps matching TRBD1 (6 bases). V was clipped by 0 bases and J by 2 bases, with 8 bases between them. CDR3 length: 14 residues. Germline V CDR1 and CDR2: SGHDT, YYEEEE. CDR3 residues: CASSLGTVQETQYF. The CDR3 DNA reads as TGTGCCAGCAGCTTGGGGACAGTTCAAGAGACCCAGTACTTC.

The chain joins TRBV6-6 to TRBJ1-6; D not certain. The CDR3 spans 14 residues. Germline V gives CDR1 MNHNY, CDR2 SVGAGI (reference sequence). V lost 5 bases to trimming and J lost 8 bases, with 13 bases between them. The CDR3 reads CASSTRFSDSPLHF. Here the CDR3 DNA reads TGTGCCAGCAGTACCCGGTTCAGCGATTCACCCCTCCACTTT.

The rearrangement joins TRBV7-9 to TRBJ2-5, with 9 bases matching TRBD2. Germline-derived CDR1 and CDR2 are SEHNR and FQNEAQ (reference sequence). After removal of 5 bases from V and 3 bases from J, the junction contained 10 bases not matched to a gene. This CDR3 has 16 residues. In DNA form, the CDR3 reads TGTGCCAGCAGCCCCCCCCGCGGGGGGGCTGAAGAGACCCAGTACTTC. Residues: CASSPPRGGAEETQYF.

The chain combines TRBV28 with TRBJ2-7, with TRBD1 as a possible D gene (5 bases). The CDR3 runs 15 residues. V was cut by 7 bases and J by 0 bases, with 16 bases left in between. The germline V gene encodes CDR1 MDHEN and CDR2 SYDVKM. In DNA form, the CDR3 reads TGTGCCAGCACACCGTGGGGCCTCAGCTCCTACGAGCAGTACTTC. It encodes CASTPWGLSSYEQYF.

The chain joins TRBV5-1 to TRBJ1-1; 10 positions agree with TRBD1. Germline V lookup: CDR1 SGHRS, CDR2 YFSETQ. CDR3 length: 15 amino acids. Unmatched junction bases numbered 3, after V lost 4 bases and J lost 0 bases. The chain's CDR3 is CASSQGQGLNTEAFF. Here the CDR3 DNA reads TGCGCCAGCAGCCAGGGACAGGGGTTGAACACTGAAGCTTTCTTT.

This rearrangement joins TRBV30 to TRBJ1-5; D is ambiguous. The CDR3 is 12 residues long. CDR1 is GTSNPN and CDR2 is SVGIG in the germline V gene (reference sequence). V lost 7 bases, J lost 3 bases, and 10 bases lay in between. Written as DNA, the CDR3 is TGTGCCTCGGGTGGGAACAATCAGCCCCAGCATTTT. It specifies CASGGNNQPQHF.

The rearrangement links TRBV9 to TRBJ2-3, with 11 positions matching TRBD2. This CDR3 region has 17 residues. CDR1 is SGDLS and CDR2 is YYNGEE in the germline V gene. The ends lost 0 bases at V and 1 base at J; junction bases unmatched: 4. The CDR3 loop reads CASSVAYSGGGTDTQYF. DNA of the CDR3: TGTGCCAGCAGCGTAGCTTATAGCGGGGGGGGCACAGATACGCAGTATTTT.

This chain uses TRBV28 with TRBJ1-1, with TRBD1 matching 9 bases. CDR3 length: 17 residues. V trimming: 5 bases; J trimming: 6 bases; junction bases outside the gene matches: 16. Germline V gene sequence: CDR1 MDHEN, CDR2 SYDVKM. DNA of the CDR3: TGTGCCAGCAGTCCACGACAGGGGGTCGATGGAACGGCTGAAGCTTTCTTT. Its protein is CASSPRQGVDGTAEAFF.

The V call is TRBV5-4, the J call TRBJ1-2, with D hard to call. V lost 0 bases and J 4 bases, leaving 4 bases between the germline ends. This CDR3 is built from 12 residues. From germline, CDR1 is SGHNT and CDR2 YYREEE (reference sequence). The CDR3: CASSLDGYGYTF. CDR3 nucleotide sequence: TGTGCCAGCAGCTTGGATGGCTATGGCTACACCTTC.

This clone was found once. This chain uses TRBV6-1 with TRBJ2-7; D gene uncertain. The CDR3 is 13 amino acids. V was shortened by 1 base and J by 4 bases, with 8 bases between the two germline ends. In germline, CDR1 is MNHNS, CDR2 SASEGT. The CDR3, as DNA: TGTGCCAGCAGTGAAGGACTCAGGTACGAGCAGTACTTC. It codes for CASSEGLRYEQYF.